What follows is one T cell receptor (beta chain) and its context. Its cognate antigen is unknown. Time point of the sample: pre-sensitization, week 0. The treatment: therapeutic diphenylcyclopropenone sensitization with weekly scalp DPC. TCRdb used MiXCR to reprocess the RACE reads, holding one entry per CDR3 protein. The sample records 190,000 or so distinct CDR3 sequences, nearly 30% being singletons. This sample was included in a study of human T cells and chemical hapten exposure. Study outcomes and limitations: TCRs whose frequency exceeded 1 in 1000 remained the same following DPC sensitization.

This sequence originates from a woman aged 25 to 39 with alopecia areata. Some clones in this sample may be carry-over from other donors' samples. The sequencing here drew on whole blood, taken in connection with sensitization to the hapten diphenylcyclopropenone (DPC).

CDR3 sequence (DNA): TGTGCCAGCAGCCTAACAGGGTCCCAGCCCCAGCATTTT. Its translation: CASSLTGSQPQHF. V gene TRBV3-1 combines with J gene TRBJ1-5; tentatively, D is TRBD1 (6 bases). The ends were cut back, 4 bases at V and 7 bases at J, with 11 bases in the middle. The CDR3 is 13 residues long. Germline V CDR1 and CDR2: LGHDT, YNNKEL (reference sequence).